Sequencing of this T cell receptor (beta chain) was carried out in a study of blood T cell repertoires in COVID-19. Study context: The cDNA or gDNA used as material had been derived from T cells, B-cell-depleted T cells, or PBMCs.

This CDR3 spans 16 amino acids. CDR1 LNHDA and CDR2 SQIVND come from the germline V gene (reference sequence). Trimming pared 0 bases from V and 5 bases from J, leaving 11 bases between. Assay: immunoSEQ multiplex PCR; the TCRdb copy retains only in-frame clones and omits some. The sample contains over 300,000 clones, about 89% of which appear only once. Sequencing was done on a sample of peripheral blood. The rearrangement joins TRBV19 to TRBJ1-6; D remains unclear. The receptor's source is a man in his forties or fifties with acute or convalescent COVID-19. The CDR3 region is CASSIEWREDNSPLHF. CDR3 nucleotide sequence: TGTGCCAGTAGTATAGAATGGCGGGAGGATAATTCACCCCTCCACTTT.